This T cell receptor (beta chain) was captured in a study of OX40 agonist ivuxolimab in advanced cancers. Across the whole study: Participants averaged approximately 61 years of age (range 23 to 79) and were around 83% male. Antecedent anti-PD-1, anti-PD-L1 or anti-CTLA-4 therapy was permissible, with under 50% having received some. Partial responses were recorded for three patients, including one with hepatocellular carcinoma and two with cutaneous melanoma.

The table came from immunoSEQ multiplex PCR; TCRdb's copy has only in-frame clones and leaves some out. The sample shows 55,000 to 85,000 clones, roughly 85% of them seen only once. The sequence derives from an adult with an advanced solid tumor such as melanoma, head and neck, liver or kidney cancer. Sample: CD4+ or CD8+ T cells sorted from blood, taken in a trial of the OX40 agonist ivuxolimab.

CDR3 sequence (DNA): TGCGCCAGCAGCCAACGTCCGGGGTACGAGTCTGGGGCCAACGTCCTGACTTTC. The encoded protein is CASSQRPGYESGANVLTF. The chain has TRBV4-3 and TRBJ2-6; the D gene is possibly TRBD2 (5 bases). The CDR3 spans 18 residues. Germline values: CDR1 LGHNA, CDR2 YSLEER. Between the trimmed V and J ends, which lost 2 bases and 1 base, there was a span of 15 bases.